This T cell receptor beta chain was recovered during a study of PD-1 blockade in classical Hodgkin lymphoma (dated by TCRdb to 2018 to 2021). Study-wide context: Nivolumab dosing was 3 mg/kg intravenously every 2 weeks, continuing until either disease progression or unacceptable toxicity. The study used TCR beta sequencing and CyTOF to define a peripheral blood immune signature of response to PD-1 blockade in classical Hodgkin lymphoma. The paper's findings and limits, for the study overall: Among trial patients, those achieving complete response had baseline diversity similar to that of newly diagnosed patients, while diversity was significantly lower in partial responders and progressors. Baseline TCR diversity was reported to be lower in newly diagnosed patients than in healthy donors and to be lower still in relapsed/refractory patients. Patients starting nivolumab less than 1 year after ASCT had lower diversity and were excluded from later analyses to avoid confounding by immune reconstitution. The study was restricted to a single clinical trial cohort, and the causes of repertoire differences, possibly disease activity or prior therapy, were left undefined. A significant rise by C4D1 was seen in CD4+ but not CD8+ TCR diversity (p=0.0027 vs p=0.16), with the rise being most apparent in complete responders (p=0.02).

To note about this clone: What this receptor recognizes is not known. Base qualities are not provided; no much larger clone lies one nucleotide away.

Taken from cysteine to phenylalanine, the CDR3 has 15 residues. Just CDR3 DNA is preserved here, 45 bases in frame from base 1. Taken from the germline V gene, the CDR1 and CDR2 loops are SGHAT and FQNNGV. V is clipped by 2 bases and J by 0 bases, and the sequence between their germline boundaries is 10 bases long. Genomic DNA was isolated using the Qiagen DNeasy kit from unsorted PBMCs as well as from negatively selected CD4+ and CD8+ fractions. Amplification of TCR beta CDR3 regions was done by immunoSEQ multiplex PCR with primers that anneal to V and J segments. Amplification bias was minimized using a synthetic immune receptor repertoire, and residual bias was removed computationally after sequencing. As for the authors' bioinformatics: Repertoire diversity was quantified as the Shannon entropy index using custom Python scripts. Unsorted, CD4+ and CD8+ repertoires were examined separately, except in combined analyses, for which CD4+ and CD8+ sequences were merged in silico. A clone counted as expanded when the clone's frequency after treatment rose at least 2-fold relative to C1D1, and clones undetected at baseline were given a pseudocount of 0.5. Singleton clones were defined as clones with 0 or 1 copy at C1D1, and non-singleton clones were defined as clones with 2 or more copies. Clones expanded in unsorted samples were labelled as CD4+, CD8+ or unknown by matching protein sequences in sorted samples from the same patient. Wilcoxon tests on paired samples were used to test diversity changes from C1D1 to C4D1. This immuneACCESS table, as held by TCRdb, lists in-frame sequences with V and J called but not all clones. Of the missing ones, under half trace to an unresolved V gene in checked studies; the others have no known cause. V and J calls and clone size are copied from that table; D and trimming were computed from the DNA. The sample profile shows about 37,000 clones; 80% to 90% of them were found once. The top ten constitute around 7.7% of the sample.

The time point label on this specimen signifies: cycle 2 day 1 (C2D1) of nivolumab. Relapse after autologous stem cell transplantation had occurred in all trial patients, and cohorts A, B and C were distinguished by prior brentuximab vedotin exposure. The trial cohort was composed of roughly 60 patients with relapsed/refractory classical Hodgkin lymphoma, for whom complete response, partial response or progressive disease was recorded as best overall response. Single-agent nivolumab was administered to trial patients in the multi-cohort phase II CheckMate 205 trial. Best overall response was determined by an independent review committee according to the 2007 International Working Group response criteria. PBMCs from the trial were collected at three points: immediately before nivolumab initiation (C1D1), and during therapy at cycle 2 day 1 and cycle 4 day 1. After peripheral blood was drawn into 8 mL Vacutainer Cell Preparation Tubes, PBMCs were isolated by centrifugation and then cryopreserved.

This sample comprised peripheral blood mononuclear cells (PBMCs), obtained before the second cycle of nivolumab. The sequence was collected from a human donor with classical Hodgkin lymphoma. The sequence joins TRBV11-2 to TRBJ1-1, and possibly TRBD1, on 6 matching bases. The DNA reads TGTGCCAGCAGCTTATGGGGGGGCATGAACACTGAAGCTTTCTTT. This sequence encodes CASSLWGGMNTEAFF.